The 7 T cell receptor beta chains below all came from one sample that was sequenced in a study of blood T cell repertoires in COVID-19. Sequencing used immunoSEQ multiplex PCR; TCRdb keeps in-frame clones, though not all of them. Of roughly 130,000 clones listed, around four fifths are singletons. The sample taken for sequencing was peripheral blood. Receptors originate from a man between 60 and 75 years old with active or convalescent COVID-19.

V usage is TRBV11-2 and J usage is TRBJ2-7; D gene ambiguous. V lost 5 bases to trimming and J lost 3 bases, with 5 bases between them. The CDR3 totals 11 residues. Per germline, CDR1 SGHAT and CDR2 FQNNGV. The CDR3 loop reads CASSPRYEQYF. Here the CDR3 DNA reads TGTGCCAGCAGCCCCCGCTACGAGCAGTACTTC.

CDR3 nucleotide sequence: TGCGCCAGCGCGCGTTTTGGTTCGGGAGGGGGAAAATACGAGCAGTACTTC. Protein sequence: CASARFGSGGGKYEQYF. V and J are TRBV10-1 and TRBJ2-7; 8 nucleotides agree with TRBD2. The CDR3 loop spans 17 amino acids. J lost 4 bases, V lost 8 bases, and 19 bases had no gene match. Germline CDR1 and CDR2: WNHNN and SYGVQD (reference sequence).

In this sample, this clone turned up a few times. Within the sample, other DNA sequences also encode this same CDR3. This chain links TRBV3-1 (or the pseudogene TRBV3-2) with TRBJ1-1; D gene ambiguous. The length of the CDR3 is 14 residues. Trimming left V 1 base short and J 1 base short, with 7 bases between. Germline lookup yields CDR1 LGHDT and CDR2 YNNKEL (reference sequence). Here the CDR3 reads CASSQAPRNTEAFF. As DNA, the CDR3 is TGTGCCAGCAGCCAAGCCCCCAGGAACACTGAAGCTTTCTTT.

The chain is built from TRBV18 and TRBJ1-2, with 9 bases aligning to TRBD1. CDR1 KGHSH and CDR2 LQKENI come from the germline V gene. The trim removed 4 bases at V and 1 base at J, leaving 10 bases unmatched. The CDR3 covers 17 residues. CDR3 sequence reads: CASSLGQGTASNYGYTF. As DNA, the CDR3 is TGTGCCAGCTCACTTGGACAGGGGACAGCAAGTAACTATGGCTACACCTTC.

The chain has TRBV6-5 and TRBJ2-1, with 11 bases that match TRBD2. Germline CDR1 is MNHEY and CDR2 is SVGAGI. Germline trimming cut 4 bases from V and 8 bases from J; bases unmatched to any gene: 7. This CDR3 contains 15 residues. The CDR3 reads CASSFSTSGIYEQFF. For the CDR3, the DNA is TGTGCCAGCAGTTTCTCGACTAGCGGGATATATGAGCAGTTCTTC.

The V call is TRBV5-1, the J call TRBJ1-1; unclear D gene. V lost 2 bases and J 2 bases, leaving 7 bases between the germline ends. CDR3 length: 13 residues. Germline CDR1 SGHRS, CDR2 YFSETQ. CDR3 DNA: TGCGCCAGCAGCTTCGAGGTTAACACTGAAGCTTTCTTT. Its translation: CASSFEVNTEAFF.

The V and J genes are TRBV4-2 and TRBJ2-2; 9 nucleotides line up with TRBD1. The CDR3 loop spans 16 amino acids. Germline V CDR1 and CDR2: LGHNA, YNFKEQ. The trim removed 4 bases at V and 3 bases at J, leaving 6 bases unmatched. CDR3 coding DNA: TGTGCCAGCAGCCGCCAATGGGACAGGGACACCGGGGAGCTGTTTTTT. Encoded protein: CASSRQWDRDTGELFF.